These T cell receptor beta chains were read from a single sample in a study of cytomegalovirus exposure and HLA in healthy donors. Using immunoSEQ multiplex PCR, the repertoire was profiled, and TCRdb retains in-frame clones only, with some absent. The table records 63,000 or so clones, roughly two thirds of them present only once. What was sequenced was PBMCs. Receptors originate from a man aged 50-59 years in good health and CMV-seronegative. CDR3s leave out the opening cysteine and the closing phenylalanine or tryptophan.

v_call	j_call	cdr3_aa
TRBV2	TRBJ2-1	ASTLGGVRIEQF
TRBV7-2	TRBJ1-2	ASSKDRAGYT
TRBV7-3	TRBJ2-3	ASSLTGQDTQY
TRBV6-1	TRBJ2-3	ASRPGTGGTDTQY
TRBV6-1	TRBJ1-3	ASTLTTGGEHTIY
TRBV15	TRBJ2-7	ATSSRVTGDEQY
TRBV6-5	TRBJ1-1	ASSRQGASEAF
TRBV5-1	TRBJ2-7	ASSPRGQDDSNEQY
TRBV6-5	.	ASSYLQGSAYEQY
TRBV5-1	TRBJ1-2	ASSLGPGEGYT
TRBV6-5	TRBJ2-5	ASSGGIRETQY
TRBV29-1	TRBJ2-2	SVTEKWGPATNTGELF
TRBV13	TRBJ2-3	ASSLSTGLAGGKNTDTQY
TRBV2	TRBJ2-7	ASRAPGQTYEQY
TRBV4-1	TRBJ1-1	ASSPRDSRNTEAF
TRBV30	TRBJ2-2	ACRVNPGELF
TRBV5-1	TRBJ2-7	ASSFRGLGTYEQY
TRBV5-1	TRBJ1-2	ASSFNREGGYT
TRBV29-1	TRBJ2-3	SVEIAGLADTQY
TRBV6-1	TRBJ1-1	ASRVWTGNTEAF
TRBV11-2	TRBJ1-4	ASSPTGQRNEKLF
TRBV5-6	TRBJ2-2	ASSRPGTGELF
TRBV10-1	TRBJ1-2	ASGGQGVGYT
TRBV5-1	TRBJ2-2	ASSLDGGAGELF
TRBV4-2	TRBJ2-2	ASSLAGGTGELF
TRBV7-6	TRBJ2-3	ASSLAQASTDTQY
TRBV29-1	TRBJ1-1	SAQGALGTEAF
TRBV19	TRBJ1-6	ASSNDNRSNNSPLH
TRBV5-4	TRBJ1-2	ASSFTYRGRGYT
TRBV2	TRBJ2-3	ASPSWDRGTDTQY
TRBV5-4	.	ASSLGHSSYEQY
TRBV9	TRBJ1-2	ASSPDRKIYGYT
TRBV5-4	TRBJ2-7	ASSLLFGRGGPGEQY
TRBV11-2	TRBJ2-5	ASSLTPETQY
TRBV25-1	TRBJ2-7	ASSRDRAIY
TRBV5-1	TRBJ1-2	ASSLQGEGYGYT
TRBV7-9	TRBJ2-7	SSSSPQAGVNEQY
TRBV19	TRBJ2-2	ASKDGGQNTGELF
TRBV19	TRBJ2-7	ASSKGVPMTGTYEQY
TRBV29-1	TRBJ2-1	SVGVLALDRGYNEQF
TRBV30	TRBJ2-2	AWSNTGGYGELF
TRBV30	TRBJ1-4	ARRGGSSNEKLF
TRBV21-1	TRBJ2-1	ASSKGPGPGLPLGSYNEQF
TRBV27	TRBJ1-6	ASSFLGVGGGSPLH
TRBV7-8	TRBJ1-6	ASSPGTGGVSPLH
TRBV5-6	TRBJ2-1	ASSLAVGDRGYNEQF
TRBV2	TRBJ1-2	ASSEDRGPFDGYT
TRBV15	TRBJ2-7	ATSITAGGSRSYEQY
TRBV5-1	TRBJ2-2	ASSLAAGATGELF